This T cell receptor (beta chain) emerged from a study of blood T cell repertoires in COVID-19. Study-level background: Acute and convalescent COVID-19 specimens originated in the United States, Italy and Spain. The analysed material was cDNA or gDNA that came from T cells, B-cell-depleted T cells, or PBMCs.

Original handling: How many nucleated cells were present was estimated from reference gene primer amplification. The protocol was immunoSEQ multiplex PCR, while the TCRdb copy is restricted to in-frame clones and leaves out a portion. The V and J calls and clone size are taken from that table; D and trimming were inferred from the DNA. The repertoire holds around 190,000 clones, roughly four fifths seen once, with around 12% in the top ten. This CDR3 is built from 15 residues. V was shortened by 4 bases and J by 2 bases, with 12 bases between the two germline ends. Germline V gives CDR1 SGHTA, CDR2 FQGNSA.

This clonotype was obtained from a woman in her 50s with acute or convalescent COVID-19. The V gene is TRBV7-2, the J gene TRBJ1-5; D gene ambiguous. Sequencing was done on a sample of peripheral blood. CDR3 nucleotide sequence: TGTGCCAGCAGCTGGGCGGGTCTGGGCAATCAGCCCCAGCATTTT. Translating gives CASSWAGLGNQPQHF. Together with reference TRBV7-2 and TRBJ1-5, the CDR3 gives the full variable domain: GAGVSQSPSNKVTEKGKDVELRCDPISGHTALYWYRQSLGQGLEFLIYFQGNSAPDKSGLPSDRFSAERTGGSVSTLTIQRTQQEDSAVYLCASSWAGLGNQPQHFGDGTRLSIL.